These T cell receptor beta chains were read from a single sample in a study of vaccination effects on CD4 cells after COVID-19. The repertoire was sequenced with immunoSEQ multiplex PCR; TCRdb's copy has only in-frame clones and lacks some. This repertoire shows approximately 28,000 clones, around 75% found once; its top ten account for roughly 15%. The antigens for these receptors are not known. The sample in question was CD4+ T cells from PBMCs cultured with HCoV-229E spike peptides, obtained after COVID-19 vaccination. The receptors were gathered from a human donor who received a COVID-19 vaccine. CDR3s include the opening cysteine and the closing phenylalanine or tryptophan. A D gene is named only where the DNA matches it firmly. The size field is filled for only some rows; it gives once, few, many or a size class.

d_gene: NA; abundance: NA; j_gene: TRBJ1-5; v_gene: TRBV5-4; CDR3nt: TGTGCCAGCAGCTTGGCAGGGGATAGGGCCCAGCATTTT; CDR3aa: CASSLAGDRAQHF
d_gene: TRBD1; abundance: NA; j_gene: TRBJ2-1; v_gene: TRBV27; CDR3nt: TGTGCCAGCAGTTTTGTCGGGACAGTGTTTAATGAGCAGTTCTTC; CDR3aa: CASSFVGTVFNEQFF
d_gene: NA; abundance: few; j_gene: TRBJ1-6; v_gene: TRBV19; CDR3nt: TGTGCCAGTAGTTCCTTCGGTTCACCCCTCCACTTT; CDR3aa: CASSSFGSPLHF
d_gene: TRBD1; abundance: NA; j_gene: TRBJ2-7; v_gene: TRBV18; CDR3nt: TGTGCCAGCTCACACGGGACAGGGGAGGGCGAGCAGTACTTC; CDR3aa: CASSHGTGEGEQYF
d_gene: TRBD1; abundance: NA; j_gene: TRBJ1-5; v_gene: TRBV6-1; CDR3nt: TGTGCCAGCAGTGCTAACATGGACAGGAGCAATCAGCCCCAGCATTTT; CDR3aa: CASSANMDRSNQPQHF
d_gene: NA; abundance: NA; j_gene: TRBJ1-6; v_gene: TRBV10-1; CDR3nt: TGCGCCAGCAGTGCTCAGGGAAATTCACCCCTCCACTTT; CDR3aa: CASSAQGNSPLHF
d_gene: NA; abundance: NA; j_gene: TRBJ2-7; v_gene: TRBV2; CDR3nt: TGTGCCAGCAGTGAAGGCAGCCAATACGAGCAGTACTTC; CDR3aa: CASSEGSQYEQYF
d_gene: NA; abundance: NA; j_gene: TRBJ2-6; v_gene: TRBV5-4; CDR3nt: TGTGCCAGCAGCCCCCCGACAGGGAGGGGCTCTGGGGCCAACGTCCTGACTTTC; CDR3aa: CASSPPTGRGSGANVLTF
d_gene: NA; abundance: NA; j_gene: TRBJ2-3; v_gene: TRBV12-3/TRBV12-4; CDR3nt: TGTGCCAGCAGTTTGGGGGAAGCAGATACGCAGTATTTT; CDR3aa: CASSLGEADTQYF
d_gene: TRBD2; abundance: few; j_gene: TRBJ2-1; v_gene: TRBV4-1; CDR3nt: TGCGCCAGCAGCCAGGGATTGGGCGGGAGGCCCTACAATGAGCAGTTCTTC; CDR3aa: CASSQGLGGRPYNEQFF
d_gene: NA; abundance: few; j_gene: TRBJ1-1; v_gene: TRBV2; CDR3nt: TGTGCCAGCAGACAACAGGGAAGGGGAGCTTTCTTT; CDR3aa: CASRQQGRGAFF
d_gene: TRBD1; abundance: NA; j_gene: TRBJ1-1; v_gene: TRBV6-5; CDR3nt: TGTGCCAGCAGAACCGGGACAGGGGGAAAAGCTTTCTTT; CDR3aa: CASRTGTGGKAFF
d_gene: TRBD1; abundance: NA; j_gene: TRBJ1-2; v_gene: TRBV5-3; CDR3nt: TGTGCCAGAAGCGAAGCGGACAGGGACGGCTATGGCTACACCTTC; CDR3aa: CARSEADRDGYGYTF
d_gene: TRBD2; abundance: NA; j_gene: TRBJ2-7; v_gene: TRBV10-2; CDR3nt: TGCGCCAGCAAGGCGGGGACTAGCGGGAGCTCCTACGAGCAGTACTTC; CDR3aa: CASKAGTSGSSYEQYF
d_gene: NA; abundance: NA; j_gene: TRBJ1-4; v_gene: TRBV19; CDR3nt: TGTGCCAGTAGTATGAGGTCTAAGGAACTGTTTTTT; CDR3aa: CASSMRSKELFF
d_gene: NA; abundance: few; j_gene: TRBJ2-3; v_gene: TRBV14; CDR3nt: TGTGCCAGCAGCCAGCGGGGGCACACAGATACGCAGTATTTT; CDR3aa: CASSQRGHTDTQYF
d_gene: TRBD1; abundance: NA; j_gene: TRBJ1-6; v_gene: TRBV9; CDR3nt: TGTGCCAGCAGTGTAACGGGACAGCCTTATAATTCACCCCTCCACTTT; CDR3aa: CASSVTGQPYNSPLHF
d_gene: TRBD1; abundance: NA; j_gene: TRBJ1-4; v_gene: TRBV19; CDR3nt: TGTGCCACCCGGGACAGGGGTGGCAAAAGCGAAAAACTGTTTTTT; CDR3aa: CATRDRGGKSEKLFF
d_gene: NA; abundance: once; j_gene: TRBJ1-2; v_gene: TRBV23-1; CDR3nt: TGCGCCAGCAGTCAATCCACAGGGAACTATGGCTACACCTTC; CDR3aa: CASSQSTGNYGYTF
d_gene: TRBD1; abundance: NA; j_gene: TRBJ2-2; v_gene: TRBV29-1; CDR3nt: TGCAGCGTTCGGACAGGGAACACCGGGGAGCTGTTTTTT; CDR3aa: CSVRTGNTGELFF
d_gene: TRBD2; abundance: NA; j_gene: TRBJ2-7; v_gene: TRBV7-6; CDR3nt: TGTGCCAGCAGCCCCCGTCTGGCGGGAGCATCCTACGAGCAGTACTTC; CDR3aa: CASSPRLAGASYEQYF
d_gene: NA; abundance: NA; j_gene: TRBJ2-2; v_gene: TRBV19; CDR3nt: TGTGCCACGGGGGAGGGGGCAAACACCGGGGAGCTGTTTTTT; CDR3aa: CATGEGANTGELFF
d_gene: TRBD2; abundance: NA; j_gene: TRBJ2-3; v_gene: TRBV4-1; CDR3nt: TGCGCCAGCAGCGCTCGCGGGGGGGCAAGAACAGATACGCAGTATTTT; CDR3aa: CASSARGGARTDTQYF
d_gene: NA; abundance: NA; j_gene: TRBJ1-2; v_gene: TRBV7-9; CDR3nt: TGTGCCAGCAGCTTACCAGGGGTGCATGGCTACACCTTC; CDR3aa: CASSLPGVHGYTF
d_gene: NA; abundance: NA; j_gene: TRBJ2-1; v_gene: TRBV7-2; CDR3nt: TGTGCCAGCAGCTTAGGTGCAAATGAGCAGTTCTTC; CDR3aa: CASSLGANEQFF
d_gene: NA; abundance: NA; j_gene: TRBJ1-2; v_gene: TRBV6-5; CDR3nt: TGTGCCAGCAGGTATCCCGGGGCGATTTACGGCTACACCTTC; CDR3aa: CASRYPGAIYGYTF
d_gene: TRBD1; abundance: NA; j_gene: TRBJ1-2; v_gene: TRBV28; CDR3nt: TGTGCCAGCAGTTCCGGACAGGGAGGAGGGGGCTACACCTTC; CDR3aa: CASSSGQGGGGYTF
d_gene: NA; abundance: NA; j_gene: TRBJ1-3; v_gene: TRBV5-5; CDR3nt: TGTGCCAGCAGCCTATTGGGGGGGCACGGTGGAAACACCATATATTTT; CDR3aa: CASSLLGGHGGNTIYF
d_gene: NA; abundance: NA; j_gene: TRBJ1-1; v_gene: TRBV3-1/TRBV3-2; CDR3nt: TGTGCCAGCAGCCAGATACTTCAAACTGAAGCTTTCTTT; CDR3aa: CASSQILQTEAFF